Sequencing of this T cell receptor beta chain was carried out in a study of blood T cell repertoires in COVID-19 (dated by TCRdb to 2020 to 2022). About the full investigation: Collaborator samples came from the United States, Italy and Spain and covered acute and convalescent phases of COVID-19. HLA class I and class II types, where available, came from metadata supplied by the sample provider rather than from assay-based typing. The prospective study material was composed of cDNA or gDNA derived from T cells, B-cell-depleted T cells, or PBMCs. Sample metadata almost always included a de-identified subject ID, COVID-19 status, age in years and sex. Samples were obtained from the ongoing ImmuneRACE study (first 160 participants) and from some 1,300 subjects provided by 6 global collaborators. Subjects who had been exposed to COVID-19, were actively infected with it, or had recovered from it provided the deeply sampled blood TCRbeta repertoires that made up the dataset. The repertoires were released in a freely available public database intended as a resource for research on the immune response to SARS-CoV-2.

Unmatched junction bases come to 8, with V trimmed by 3 bases and J by 3 bases. The CDR3 sequence holds 15 residues, the cysteine and phenylalanine included. The sequence is cut down to CDR3 DNA, 45 bases in frame from base 1. The germline V gene encodes CDR1 MNHNS and CDR2 SASEGT. What the work shows at the level of the full study, not this receptor alone: The amount of clinical and demographic metadata varied by source and participant and was provided uncurated.

The collaborating institutions used their own protocols to collect whole blood in K2EDTA tubes. Collaborator samples were shipped for TCRbeta analysis as frozen whole blood, isolated PBMCs, or DNA extracted from either sample type. The immunoSEQ Assay, a bias-controlled multiplex PCR, was used to amplify TCRbeta CDR3 regions from genomic DNA. In the original analysis: Nucleated cell counts per sample were estimated from amplification of reference gene primers within the assay. To quantify the absolute abundance of each unique TCRbeta CDR3 rearrangement, sequence reads were collapsed and filtered. For each sample, productive Simpson clonality was calculated by taking the square root of Simpson's diversity index across productive rearrangements. TCRdb stores this immuneACCESS table with in-frame sequences only. Part of the clones is absent; in the studies checked, under half of the shortfall reflects unresolved V genes, and no reason is known for the rest. For V, J and clone size, that table is used; D and trimming come from the DNA. This sample lists 84,000 or so clones; approximately 86% were detected once. In total, the top ten clones hold over 9.5% of the sample.

In regard to this clone: Its antigen is unknown. The record has no base qualities; no much larger clone is one base away.

This receptor was taken from a woman between 70 and 85 years old with active or convalescent COVID-19. Specimen: peripheral blood. The sequence joins TRBV6-1 to TRBJ2-7; the central 7 bases match TRBD2. The CDR3 in this case is CASSDGGFFGYEQYF. The base sequence is TGTGCCAGCAGTGACGGGGGGTTCTTTGGCTACGAGCAGTACTTC.